This T cell receptor (beta chain) was identified during a study of T cell responses to AZD1222 COVID-19 vaccine (dated by TCRdb to the early 2020s). At the level of the whole study: Because spike-specific TCR depth and breadth did not differ between the two schedules, AZD1222 recipients who got a second dose at roughly 4 weeks were pooled with those who got a second dose at roughly 12 weeks. Trial participants were enrolled by age into subgroups of 18-55, 56-69 and 70-plus years, and around 150, 29 and 61 TCR-sequenced participants, respectively, were included in these subgroups. A total of 233 trial participants underwent TCR sequencing, of whom 207 had received two doses of AZD1222 and about 26 had received two doses of the MenACWY control vaccine. On the study overall, not on this receptor specifically: Spike-specific TCR breadth and depth rose significantly after two AZD1222 doses compared with day 0 and with MenACWY recipients. Only six AZD1222 recipients were SARS-CoV-2 seropositive at baseline, limiting conclusions about previously exposed vaccinees. The 56-69-year group was small, and its depth increase did not reach significance, likely because of low power. Most participants were white British and females outnumbered males, and the authors suggested that clonal diversity may have been underestimated. Because no samples from the day 14 peak response were available, repertoires could be characterized only after the peak T cell response. CD4 TCRs associated with the vaccine covered the entire spike protein, and the dominant responses were in regions 160-218 and 743-854. Reportedly, close to half of the unique spike-specific TCRs recognized epitopes lying outside the regions that are mutated in the B.1.351 and B.1.1.7 variants.

As regards this clone: The antigen it recognizes is unknown. It has no much larger one-base neighbor in the sample; base qualities were not kept.

The time point label of this sample denotes: baseline before first vaccination. Vaccinee samples were obtained from the UK trials COV001 and COV002, which included a single-blind randomized controlled phase 2/3 trial of AZD1222 (ChAdOx1 nCoV-19) in healthy adults. For TCRbeta chain sequencing, PBMC samples were collected from trial participants at day 0 and at day 28 after the second dose. The CDR3 regions of human TCRbeta chains were analyzed by immunosequencing. On the study's bioinformatics: TCRs in the repertoires were matched against a reference library of SARS-CoV-2-specific TCRs that had been generated with the MIRA antigen-specificity platform. Breadth was defined as the fraction of unique TCRs that were SARS-CoV-2-associated. Depth was defined as the fraction of total T cells that were SARS-CoV-2-associated. Each spike-specific TCR was assigned to its reactive spike region and to a CD4 or CD8 class using the MIRA data. Log10-transformed breadth and depth values were compared by one-way ANOVA with Sidak's multiple comparisons tests. What TCRdb holds here is the immuneACCESS table cut down to in-frame rearrangements. Part of the clones is not present; checked against another copy, under half of the missing clones reflect an unresolved V gene, and the others are unexplained. D and trimming come from the DNA, and the V and J calls and clone size come from that table. This sample has around 130,000 clones in its table, and around 84% of those were observed once. The ten biggest clones cover about 12% of the sample.

The CDR3 numbers 14 residues from cysteine through phenylalanine. Only CDR3 DNA remains: 42 bases, in frame from the first base. V is cut back by 9 bases and J by 2 bases, with 7 bases in the junction unmatched. The CDR1 and CDR2 encoded by the germline V gene are MDHEN and SYDVKM. The receptor was isolated from an adult in good health. Recombination connected TRBV28 to TRBJ2-3; 8 middle bases align to TRBD2. The sample in question was peripheral blood, obtained on day 0 of AZD1222 vaccination. The CDR3 region reads CASLSGSNTDTQYF. The DNA sequence is given as TGTGCCAGTTTAAGCGGGAGTAACACAGATACGCAGTATTTT.